Sequencing of this T cell receptor beta chain was carried out in a study of Graves' ophthalmopathy and Graves' hyperthyroidism (dated by TCRdb to 2017 to 2018). About the study as a whole: Peripheral blood was collected at initial diagnosis, prior to any treatment. TCR beta repertoire signatures were used to distinguish Graves' ophthalmopathy from Graves' hyperthyroidism and to predict progression to ophthalmopathy. In more than five hyperthyroidism patients, the T-cell repertoires found in thyroid tissue were compared with those found in blood. The 95 to 100 discovery patients were randomly split 7:3 into training and test sets. In total, 135 blood samples were TCR-sequenced: 43 ophthalmopathy, some 75 hyperthyroidism and around 17 hyperthyroidism-to-ophthalmopathy patients. A discovery set of 95 to 100 patients (around 45 ophthalmopathy, some 58 stable hyperthyroidism) was enrolled to explore V-J signatures distinguishing ophthalmopathy from hyperthyroidism. Following sampling, methimazole starting at 30 mg daily was administered to hyperthyroidism patients, and high-dose intravenous methylprednisolone was administered to ophthalmopathy patients. For independent validation, a separate cohort was made up of around 18 hyperthyroidism patients plus 17 patients who later progressed from hyperthyroidism to ophthalmopathy. What the study reported, not specific to this receptor: In cross-validation, the 13-signature model distinguished ophthalmopathy from stable hyperthyroidism with almost 90% sensitivity and 81% to 83% specificity, and in the test set the corresponding values were around 78% and 73%. Most of the expanded thyroid clonotypes with a frequency above 0.001 were also detected in blood, and it was suggested that the thyroid immune response may be reflected by blood repertoires. Sample size was not statistically predetermined, and group allocation was not concealed from the investigators. In validation, the model predicted ophthalmopathy progression with about 70% sensitivity and 72.22% specificity; some 13 predicted patients were CT-confirmed with GO in a median of 6.5 months.

Ophthalmopathy patients had moderately to severely active disease, Clinical Activity Score of at least 3, NOSPECS grade of at least 4, and disease duration under 3 months. Anyone with other autoimmune diseases, uncontrolled infections, pregnancy or lactation was excluded from the study. Clinical symptoms, serum thyroxine, TRAb, thyroid ultrasound and orbital computed tomography formed the basis of the diagnosis. PBMCs were isolated from approximately 10 ml of fresh peripheral blood by Ficoll-Paque density gradient centrifugation. Trizol reagent was used to extract the total RNA, and its quality was then checked on an Agilent 2100 Bioanalyzer. This clonotype was counted many times. Its target antigen remains unknown. No clone much larger than this one lies a single base away; base qualities are absent. Per the germline V gene (reference sequence), GTSNPN is the CDR1 and SVGIG is the CDR2. The CDR3 runs 12 residues from the cysteine to the phenylalanine. The only DNA kept is the CDR3, 36 bases in frame from the first base. A distance of 11 bases separates the germline ends of V and J, which lose 4 bases and 4 bases respectively.

TCR beta CDR3 regions were amplified from RNA transcripts for repertoire sequencing. HTBI primers and the Qiagen OneStep RT-PCR kit were used in a first-round RT-PCR, which was followed by a second-round multiplex PCR, size selection and purification. Libraries were sequenced on an Illumina HiSeq2000 using paired-end 100 bp reads. The source study handled its data this way. SOAPnuke was used to process the reads, throwing out any read that had adapters, had uncalled bases, had a mean Phred below 15, or lacked an exact constant-primer or identifier match. High-quality paired reads were merged with COPE v1.2.5. Unique nucleotide sequences were defined as clonotypes and aligned to IMGT TRB V, D and J references using MiTCR v1.1. The analysis was limited to V-J combinations with a frequency above 0.0001, which together covered just over 98% of the repertoires. A TCR clonal expansion and chaos score per V-J combination was defined as the ratio of F50 clonal expansion to chaos observed in the TCRdist matrix. Welch's t-statistics and random forest were used to reduce the features to 10 to 15 V-J combinations, which were then used as input to a naive Bayes classifier. Thyroid-blood repertoire similarity was quantified with the Morisita-Horn index. TCRdb reworked the public reads: Q25 trimming with fastp, MiXCR clone assembly, productive beta chains retained. Rows are unified per CDR3 protein, each entry keeping the most common DNA and genes. V and J calls and clone size were set by TCRdb, not the authors. The sample data list nearly 400,000 distinct CDR3 sequences, and about a sixth of these were observed just once. Roughly 1.4% of the sample comes from the top ten.

The specimen was peripheral blood. This chain is built from TRBV30 and TRBJ2-7; no D gene call is confident. This receptor was taken from a woman aged 18-29 years with Graves' ophthalmopathy. Donor details come from another sample of the same person, matched by shared clones. The nucleotides read TGTGCCTGGACCCTAGGGAAGTACGAGCAGTACTTC. Its coded protein is CAWTLGKYEQYF.